The 5 T cell receptor beta chains reported below all come from one sample, sequenced in a study of OX40 agonist ivuxolimab in advanced cancers. Sequencing used immunoSEQ multiplex PCR; TCRdb keeps in-frame clones, though not all of them. This table has under 70,000 clones, about nine tenths appearing once. The sample in question was CD4+ or CD8+ T cells sorted from blood, obtained in a trial of the OX40 agonist ivuxolimab. The receptors here all came from an adult with an advanced solid tumor such as melanoma, head and neck, liver or kidney cancer.

The chain couples TRBV19 to TRBJ1-2; no clear D. The CDR3 consists of 15 residues. V lost 5 bases to trimming and J lost 0 bases, with 13 bases between them. Germline loops: CDR1 LNHDA, CDR2 SQIVND (reference sequence). CDR3 in amino acids: CASSPRVGPNYGYTF. The CDR3 DNA follows: TGTGCCAGTAGTCCTCGCGTAGGACCTAACTATGGCTACACCTTC.

DNA of the CDR3: TGTGCTAGTGGCATGGGACGACAAGAGACCCAGTACTTC. This codes for CASGMGRQETQYF. The chain combines TRBV12-5 with TRBJ2-5; the D gene could be TRBD1 or TRBD2 (5 bases each). CDR3 length equals 13 residues. The germline CDR1 and CDR2 sequences are LGHNT and FRNRAP. Trimming cost V 6 bases and J 2 bases, with 10 bases left between them.

The chain couples TRBV6-1 to TRBJ2-7; 10 nucleotides line up with TRBD2. The CDR3 is 15 amino acids. After removal of 8 bases from V and 1 base from J, the junction contained 8 bases not matched to a gene. Germline CDR1 and CDR2: MNHNS and SASEGT. The CDR3 nucleotides are TGTGCCAGCGGTCGGACTAGCGGTTATTCCTACGAGCAGTACTTC. Amino acids: CASGRTSGYSYEQYF.

The rearrangement joins TRBV5-1 to TRBJ2-1, with 8 positions matching TRBD2. CDR1 is SGHRS, CDR2 YFSETQ, per germline. The CDR3 is made up of 16 amino acids. The V and J ends lost 5 bases and 0 bases, in that order; junction bases with no gene match: 7. The DNA of the CDR3 is TGCGCCAGCAGGGGATCCGGGACTAGCTCCTACAATGAGCAGTTCTTC. This codes for CASRGSGTSSYNEQFF.

V gene TRBV6-6 combines with J gene TRBJ2-1, with D possibly TRBD1 on 6 matching bases. Germline assignment: CDR1 MNHNY and CDR2 SVGAGI (reference sequence). The CDR3 has 13 amino acids. Trimming cost V 7 bases and J 9 bases, with 16 bases left between them. CDR3 coding DNA: TGTGCCAGCACTACGCAGGGGCATGGTGAGCAGTTCTTC. It specifies CASTTQGHGEQFF.